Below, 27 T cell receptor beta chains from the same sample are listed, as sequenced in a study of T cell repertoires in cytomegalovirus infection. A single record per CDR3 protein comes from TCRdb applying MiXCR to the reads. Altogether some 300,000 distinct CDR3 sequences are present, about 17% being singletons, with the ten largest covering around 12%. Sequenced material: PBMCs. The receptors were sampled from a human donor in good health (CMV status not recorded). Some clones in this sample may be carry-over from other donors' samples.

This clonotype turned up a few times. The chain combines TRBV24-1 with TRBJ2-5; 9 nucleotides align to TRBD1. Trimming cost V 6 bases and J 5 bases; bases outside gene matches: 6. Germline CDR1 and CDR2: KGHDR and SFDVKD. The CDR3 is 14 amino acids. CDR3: CATSQQGALETQYF. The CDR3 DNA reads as TGTGCCACCAGTCAACAGGGGGCTTTGGAGACCCAGTACTTC.

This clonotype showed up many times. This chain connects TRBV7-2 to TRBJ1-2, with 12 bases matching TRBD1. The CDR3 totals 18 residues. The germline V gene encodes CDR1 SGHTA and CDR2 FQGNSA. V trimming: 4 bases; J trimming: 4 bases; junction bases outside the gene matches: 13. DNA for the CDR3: TGTGCCAGCAGCTCGGCGGGACAGGGGGCGCCTTGGAGCTATGGCTACACCTTC. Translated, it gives CASSSAGQGAPWSYGYTF.

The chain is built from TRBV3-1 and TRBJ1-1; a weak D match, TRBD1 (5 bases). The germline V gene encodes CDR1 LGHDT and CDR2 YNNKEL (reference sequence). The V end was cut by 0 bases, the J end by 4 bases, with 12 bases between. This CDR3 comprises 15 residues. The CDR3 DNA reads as TGTGCCAGCAGCCAAGATCAGGGCGGGGGCACTGAAGCTTTCTTT. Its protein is CASSQDQGGGTEAFF.

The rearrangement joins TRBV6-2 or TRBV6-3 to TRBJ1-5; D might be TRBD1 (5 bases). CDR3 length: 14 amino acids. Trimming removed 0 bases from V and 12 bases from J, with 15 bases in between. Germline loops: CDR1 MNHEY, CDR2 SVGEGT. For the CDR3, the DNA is TGTGCCAGCAGTTACTCTAGAGGCACCGGGGGCCAGCATTTT. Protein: CASSYSRGTGGQHF.

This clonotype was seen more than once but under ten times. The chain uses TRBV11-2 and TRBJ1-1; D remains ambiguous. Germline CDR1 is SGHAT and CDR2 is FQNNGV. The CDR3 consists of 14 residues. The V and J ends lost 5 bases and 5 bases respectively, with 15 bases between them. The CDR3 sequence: CASSPRLMGTEAFF. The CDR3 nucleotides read TGTGCCAGCAGCCCCCGTCTCATGGGAACTGAAGCTTTCTTT.

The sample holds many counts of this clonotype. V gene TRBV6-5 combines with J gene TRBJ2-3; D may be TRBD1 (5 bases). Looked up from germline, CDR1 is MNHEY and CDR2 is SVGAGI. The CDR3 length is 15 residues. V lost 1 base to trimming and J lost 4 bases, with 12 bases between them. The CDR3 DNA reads TGTGCCAGCAGTTACTACGGCAGGGCGGCAGATACGCAGTATTTT. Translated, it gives CASSYYGRAADTQYF.

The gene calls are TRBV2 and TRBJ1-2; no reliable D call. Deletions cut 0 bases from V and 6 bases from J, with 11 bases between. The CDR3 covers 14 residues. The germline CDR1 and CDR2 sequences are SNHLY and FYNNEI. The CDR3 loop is CASSEARTGNGYTF. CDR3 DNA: TGTGCCAGCAGTGAAGCGAGGACCGGGAATGGCTACACCTTC. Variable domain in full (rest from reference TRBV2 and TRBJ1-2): EPEVTQTPSHQVTQMGQEVILRCVPISNHLYFYWYRQILGQKVEFLVSFYNNEISEKSEIFDDQFSVERPDGSNFTLKIRSTKLEDSAMYFCASSEARTGNGYTFGSGTRLTVV.

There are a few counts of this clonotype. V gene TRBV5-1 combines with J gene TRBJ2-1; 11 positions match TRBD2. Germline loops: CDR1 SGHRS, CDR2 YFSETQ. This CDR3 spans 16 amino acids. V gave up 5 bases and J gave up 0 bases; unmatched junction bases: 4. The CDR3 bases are TGCGCCAGCAGTCGGGGACTAGCGGTCTCCTACAATGAGCAGTTCTTC. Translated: CASSRGLAVSYNEQFF.

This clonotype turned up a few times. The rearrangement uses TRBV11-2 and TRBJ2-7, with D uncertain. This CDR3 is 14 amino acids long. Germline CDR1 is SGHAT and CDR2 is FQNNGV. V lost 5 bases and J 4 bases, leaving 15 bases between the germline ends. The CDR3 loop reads CASSVIRVWYEQYF. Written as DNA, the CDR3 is TGTGCCAGCAGCGTGATACGGGTTTGGTACGAGCAGTACTTC.

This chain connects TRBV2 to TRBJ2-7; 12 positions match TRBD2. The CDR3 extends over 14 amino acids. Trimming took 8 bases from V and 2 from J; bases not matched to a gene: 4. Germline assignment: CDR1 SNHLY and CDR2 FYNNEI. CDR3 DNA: TGTGCCAGCGGGGGACTAGCGGGTGCCTACGAGCAGTACTTC. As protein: CASGGLAGAYEQYF.

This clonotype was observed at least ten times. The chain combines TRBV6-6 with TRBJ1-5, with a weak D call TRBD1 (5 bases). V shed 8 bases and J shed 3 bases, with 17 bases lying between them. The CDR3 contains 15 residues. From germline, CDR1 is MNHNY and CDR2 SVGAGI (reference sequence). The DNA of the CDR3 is TGTGCCAGCGGGGCCGAGTGGCAGACCAATCAGCCCCAGCATTTT. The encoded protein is CASGAEWQTNQPQHF.

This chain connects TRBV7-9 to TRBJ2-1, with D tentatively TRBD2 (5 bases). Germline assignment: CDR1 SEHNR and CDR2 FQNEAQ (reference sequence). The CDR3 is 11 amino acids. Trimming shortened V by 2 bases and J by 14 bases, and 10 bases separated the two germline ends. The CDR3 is CASSLPGLEFF. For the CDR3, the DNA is TGTGCCAGCAGCTTACCTGGACTCGAGTTCTTC. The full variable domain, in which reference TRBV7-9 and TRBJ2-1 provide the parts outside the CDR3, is DTGVSQNPRHKITKRGQNVTFRCDPISEHNRLYWYRQTLGQGPEFLTYFQNEAQLEKSRLLSDRFSAERPKGSFSTLEIQRTEQGDSAMYLCASSLPGLEFFGPGTRLTVL.

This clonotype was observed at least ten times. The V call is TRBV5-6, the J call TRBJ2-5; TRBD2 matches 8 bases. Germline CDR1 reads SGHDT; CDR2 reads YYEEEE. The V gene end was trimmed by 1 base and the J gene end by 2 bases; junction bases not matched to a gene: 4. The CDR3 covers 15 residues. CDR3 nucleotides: TGTGCCAGCAGCTTGCGCGCGGGGGGACAAGAGACCCAGTACTTC. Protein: CASSLRAGGQETQYF.

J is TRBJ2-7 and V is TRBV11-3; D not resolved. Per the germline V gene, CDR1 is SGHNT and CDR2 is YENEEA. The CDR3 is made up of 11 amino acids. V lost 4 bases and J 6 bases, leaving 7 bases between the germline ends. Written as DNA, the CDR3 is TGTGCCAGCAGCTCCGGGTTCGAGCAGTACTTC. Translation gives CASSSGFEQYF.

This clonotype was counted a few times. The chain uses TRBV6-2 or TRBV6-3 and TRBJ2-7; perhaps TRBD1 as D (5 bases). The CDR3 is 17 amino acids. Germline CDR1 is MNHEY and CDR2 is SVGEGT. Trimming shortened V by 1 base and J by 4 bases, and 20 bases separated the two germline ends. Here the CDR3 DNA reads TGTGCCAGCAGTTACTACTCGGTACAGGTCGATGGGTACGAGCAGTACTTC. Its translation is CASSYYSVQVDGYEQYF.

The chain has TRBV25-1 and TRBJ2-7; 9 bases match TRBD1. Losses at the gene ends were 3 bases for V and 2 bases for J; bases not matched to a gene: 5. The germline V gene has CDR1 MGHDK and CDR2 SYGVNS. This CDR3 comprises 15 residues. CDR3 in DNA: TGTGCCAGCAGTGATTCCGGGACAGGGACCTACGAGCAGTACTTC. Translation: CASSDSGTGTYEQYF.

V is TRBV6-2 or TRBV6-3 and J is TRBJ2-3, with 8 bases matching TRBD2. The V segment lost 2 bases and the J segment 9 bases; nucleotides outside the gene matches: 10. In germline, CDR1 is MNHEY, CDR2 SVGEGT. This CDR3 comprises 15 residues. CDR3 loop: CASSYAGGPEGTQYF. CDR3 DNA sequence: TGTGCCAGCAGTTACGCGGGGGGCCCGGAAGGGACGCAGTATTTT.

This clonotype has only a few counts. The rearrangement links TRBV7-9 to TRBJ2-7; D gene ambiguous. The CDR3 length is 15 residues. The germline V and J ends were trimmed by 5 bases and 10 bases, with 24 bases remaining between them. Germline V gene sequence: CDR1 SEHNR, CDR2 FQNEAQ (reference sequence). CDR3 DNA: TGTGCCAGCAGCCCGCGTGGCGGACCCCACTTAAGACAGTACTTC. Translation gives CASSPRGGPHLRQYF.

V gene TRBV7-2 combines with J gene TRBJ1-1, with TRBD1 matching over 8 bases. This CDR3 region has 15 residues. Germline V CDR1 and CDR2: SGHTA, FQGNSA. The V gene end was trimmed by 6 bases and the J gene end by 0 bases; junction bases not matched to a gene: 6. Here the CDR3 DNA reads TGTGCCAGCAGTTCGGGGACAGGTTTGAACACTGAAGCTTTCTTT. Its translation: CASSSGTGLNTEAFF.

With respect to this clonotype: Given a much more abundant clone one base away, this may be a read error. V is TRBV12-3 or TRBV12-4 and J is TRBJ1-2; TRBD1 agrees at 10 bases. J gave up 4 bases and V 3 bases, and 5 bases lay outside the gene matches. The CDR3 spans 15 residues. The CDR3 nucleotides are TGTGCCAGCAGTTTCGGGGGACAGGGGATCTATGGCTACACCTTC. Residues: CASSFGGQGIYGYTF.

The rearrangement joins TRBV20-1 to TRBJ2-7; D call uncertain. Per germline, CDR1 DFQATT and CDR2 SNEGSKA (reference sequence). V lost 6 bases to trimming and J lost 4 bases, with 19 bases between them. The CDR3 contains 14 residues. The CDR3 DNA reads TGCAGTGCCCCGCGGCGAGATGGGGATTACGAGCAGTACTTC. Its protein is CSAPRRDGDYEQYF.

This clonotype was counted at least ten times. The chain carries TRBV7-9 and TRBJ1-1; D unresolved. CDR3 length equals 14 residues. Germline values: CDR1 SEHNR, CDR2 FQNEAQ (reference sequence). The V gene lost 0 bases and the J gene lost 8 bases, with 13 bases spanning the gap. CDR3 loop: CASSLAPRHDEAFF. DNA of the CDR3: TGTGCCAGCAGCTTAGCTCCTCGACACGACGAAGCTTTCTTT.

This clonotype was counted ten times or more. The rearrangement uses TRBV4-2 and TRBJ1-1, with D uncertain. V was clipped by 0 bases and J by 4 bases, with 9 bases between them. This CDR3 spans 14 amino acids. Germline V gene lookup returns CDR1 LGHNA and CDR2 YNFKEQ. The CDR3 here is CASSQDRAGTEAFF. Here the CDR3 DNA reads TGTGCCAGCAGCCAAGATAGGGCGGGCACTGAAGCTTTCTTT.

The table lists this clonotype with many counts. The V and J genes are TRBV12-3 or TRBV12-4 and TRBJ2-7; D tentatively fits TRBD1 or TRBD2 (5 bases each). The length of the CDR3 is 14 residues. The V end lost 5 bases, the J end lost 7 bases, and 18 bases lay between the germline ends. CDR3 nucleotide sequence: TGTGCCAGCAGTGGGACGTACGGGGCGCGAGAGCAGTACTTC. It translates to CASSGTYGAREQYF.

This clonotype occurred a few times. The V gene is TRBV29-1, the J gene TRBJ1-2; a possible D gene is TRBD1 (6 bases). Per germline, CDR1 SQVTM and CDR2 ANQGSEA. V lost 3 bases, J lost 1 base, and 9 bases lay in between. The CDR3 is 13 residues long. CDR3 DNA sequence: TGCAGCGTTGAGGACAGACTTAACTATGGCTACACCTTC. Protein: CSVEDRLNYGYTF.

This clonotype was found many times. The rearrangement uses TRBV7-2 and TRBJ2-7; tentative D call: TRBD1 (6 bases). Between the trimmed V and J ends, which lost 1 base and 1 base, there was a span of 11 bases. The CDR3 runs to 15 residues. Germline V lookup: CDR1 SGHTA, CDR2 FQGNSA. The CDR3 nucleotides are TGTGCCAGCAGCTTAGTGACACAGGGATCCTACGAGCAGTACTTC. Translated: CASSLVTQGSYEQYF.

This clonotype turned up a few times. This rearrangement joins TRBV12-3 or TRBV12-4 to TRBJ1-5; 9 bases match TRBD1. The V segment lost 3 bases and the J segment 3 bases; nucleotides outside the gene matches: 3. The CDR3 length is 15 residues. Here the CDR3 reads CASSLGTGNNQPQHF. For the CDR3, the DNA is TGTGCCAGCAGTTTGGGGACAGGGAACAATCAGCCCCAGCATTTT.